The 19 T cell receptor beta chains below come from one sample, sequenced in a study of blood T cell repertoires in COVID-19. Here immunoSEQ multiplex PCR was the method, and the copy in TCRdb shows in-frame clones only, minus some. Among about 36,000 clones listed, 85% were seen once. Source material: peripheral blood. Receptors originate from a man aged 50 to 60 with active COVID-19.

The chain employs TRBV7-2 and TRBJ1-5; possibly TRBD1 for D (5 bases). Germline V CDR1 and CDR2: SGHTA, FQGNSA. The CDR3 is made up of 17 amino acids. Trimming stripped 1 base from V and 2 bases from J, with 15 bases between. CDR3 nucleotides: TGTGCCAGCAGCTTAGGGCGTACGGGGACTGGCAATCAGCCCCAGCATTTT. It is translated as CASSLGRTGTGNQPQHF.

The V call is TRBV3-1 (or the pseudogene TRBV3-2), the J call TRBJ1-2, with 7 bases lining up with TRBD1. The ends lost 4 bases at V and 4 bases at J; junction bases unmatched: 9. This CDR3 spans 15 amino acids. Looked up from germline, CDR1 is LGHDT and CDR2 is YNNKEL (reference sequence). The CDR3 DNA follows: TGTGCCAGCAGCCCGCGGGAGGGGGCAGGCTATGGCTACACCTTC. Protein: CASSPREGAGYGYTF.

The chain carries TRBV10-1 and TRBJ2-1; 12 nucleotides line up with TRBD2. With V trimmed by 4 bases and J by 5 bases, 3 bases remained unmatched. Germline loops: CDR1 WNHNN, CDR2 SYGVQD (reference sequence). This CDR3 contains 15 residues. In DNA form, the CDR3 reads TGCGCCAGCAGTGGGACTAGCGGGGCCGACAATGAGCAGTTCTTC. Amino acid sequence: CASSGTSGADNEQFF.

V is TRBV20-1 and J is TRBJ2-3, with TRBD2 identical over 7 bases. This CDR3 contains 15 residues. Unmatched junction bases numbered 11, after V lost 3 bases and J lost 5 bases. Germline V lookup: CDR1 DFQATT, CDR2 SNEGSKA (reference sequence). The CDR3, as DNA: TGCAGTGCTAGTGGGGACTACGGGGGTGGAGATACGCAGTATTTT. The encoded protein is CSASGDYGGGDTQYF.

The chain joins TRBV6-5 to TRBJ1-1, with D maybe TRBD1 (6 bases). The V end lost 2 bases, the J end lost 4 bases, and 17 bases lay between the germline ends. Germline values: CDR1 MNHEY, CDR2 SVGAGI. The CDR3 is made up of 16 amino acids. The CDR3 nucleotides are TGTGCCAGCAGTTACGCTGGGGGGGCGCCGGGCACTGAAGCTTTCTTT. It codes for CASSYAGGAPGTEAFF.

The table lists this clone with a count of one. The chain has TRBV7-9 and TRBJ2-7, with a weak D call TRBD1 (5 bases). CDR3 size: 12 residues. Looked up from germline, CDR1 is SEHNR and CDR2 is FQNEAQ (reference sequence). V lost 5 bases, J lost 3 bases, and 8 bases lay in between. CDR3 nucleotides: TGTGCCAGCAGCCACGGACACTACGAGCAGTACTTC. It yields the protein CASSHGHYEQYF.

The chain joins TRBV6-1 to TRBJ1-4; perhaps TRBD1 as D (5 bases). Germline V gene sequence: CDR1 MNHNS, CDR2 SASEGT. This CDR3 spans 15 amino acids. Trimming stripped 2 bases from V and 5 bases from J, with 12 bases between. This CDR3 reads CASSEQGNLNEKLFF. CDR3 sequence (DNA): TGTGCCAGCAGTGAACAGGGAAACTTGAATGAAAAACTGTTTTTT.

J is TRBJ2-3 and V is TRBV5-4; 7 bases are shared with TRBD1. The CDR3 runs 16 residues. The germline CDR1 and CDR2 sequences are SGHNT and YYREEE (reference sequence). V shed 3 bases and J 0 bases; nucleotides not matched to a gene: 7. CDR3 in amino acids: CASSSDYRGSTDTQYF. As DNA, the CDR3 is TGTGCCAGCAGCTCCGACTACAGGGGAAGCACAGATACGCAGTATTTT.

A single count supports this clone. V usage is TRBV2 and J usage is TRBJ1-5; weak D call: TRBD1 (5 bases). In germline, CDR1 is SNHLY, CDR2 FYNNEI. This CDR3 region has 15 residues. Trimming shortened V by 3 bases and J by 2 bases, and 11 bases separated the two germline ends. Here the CDR3 reads CASSDQGIGNQPQHF. In DNA form, the CDR3 reads TGTGCCAGCAGTGACCAGGGCATCGGCAATCAGCCCCAGCATTTT. The full variable domain, in which reference TRBV2 and TRBJ1-5 provide the parts outside the CDR3, is EPEVTQTPSHQVTQMGQEVILRCVPISNHLYFYWYRQILGQKVEFLVSFYNNEISEKSEIFDDQFSVERPDGSNFTLKIRSTKLEDSAMYFCASSDQGIGNQPQHFGDGTRLSIL.

This clone has just one count. The chain recombines TRBV10-2 with TRBJ2-5; 9 bases line up with TRBD2. Germline loops: CDR1 WSHSY, CDR2 SAAADI. The junction had 6 bases not matched to a gene; V was cut back by 0 bases and J by 4 bases. The length of the CDR3 is 16 residues. CDR3 protein: CASSESGGGVLETQYF. CDR3 sequence (DNA): TGCGCCAGCAGTGAGTCTGGCGGGGGGGTCCTAGAGACCCAGTACTTC.

The chain employs TRBV9 and TRBJ2-2; the D gene is possibly TRBD2 (6 bases). Trimming pared 4 bases from V and 7 bases from J, leaving 14 bases between. Per the germline V gene, CDR1 is SGDLS and CDR2 is YYNGEE. CDR3 length equals 14 residues. CDR3 protein: CASSPGAGGGELFF. The DNA of the CDR3 is TGTGCCAGCAGCCCCGGGGCCGGGGGCGGGGAGCTGTTTTTT.

The rearrangement links TRBV5-1 to TRBJ2-2; 8 bases map to TRBD2. Germline lookup yields CDR1 SGHRS and CDR2 YFSETQ. The CDR3 consists of 16 residues. The ends lost 3 bases at V and 6 bases at J; junction bases unmatched: 10. CDR3 region: CASSSVSGGKPGELFF. In DNA, the CDR3 is TGCGCCAGCAGCTCCGTTTCGGGGGGGAAGCCCGGGGAGCTGTTTTTT.

The DNA for the CDR3 is TGTGCCAGCATGGCACAGCCGCAAGAGACCCAGTACTTC. Encoded protein: CASMAQPQETQYF. The J gene is TRBJ2-5, the V gene TRBV2; no clear D. V dropped 7 bases and J dropped 2 bases, with 11 bases sitting between them. The CDR3 runs 13 residues. Germline V gives CDR1 SNHLY, CDR2 FYNNEI. The full variable domain, completed using reference TRBV2 and TRBJ2-5, is EPEVTQTPSHQVTQMGQEVILRCVPISNHLYFYWYRQILGQKVEFLVSFYNNEISEKSEIFDDQFSVERPDGSNFTLKIRSTKLEDSAMYFCASMAQPQETQYFGPGTRLLVL.

CDR3 sequence (DNA): TGTGCCAGCAGCTTATTTCCGGCCCTAGCGGGGGAGTACGAGCAGTACTTC. This encodes CASSLFPALAGEYEQYF. The chain couples TRBV7-6 to TRBJ2-7; 10 bases match TRBD2. Germline CDR1 is SGHVS and CDR2 is FNYEAQ. V shed 2 bases, J shed 4 bases, and the junction held 11 bases outside the gene matches. This CDR3 is built from 17 residues.

This chain joins TRBV7-6 and TRBJ2-5, with D tentatively TRBD1 (6 bases). V was cut by 5 bases and J by 0 bases, with 16 bases left in between. The CDR3 length is 16 residues. Germline lookup yields CDR1 SGHVS and CDR2 FNYEAQ. CDR3 DNA sequence: TGTGCCAGCAGCCTGGGACACTCAGCGTACCAAGAGACCCAGTACTTC. It translates to CASSLGHSAYQETQYF.

The V and J genes are TRBV3-1 (or the pseudogene TRBV3-2) and TRBJ2-1; TRBD2 matches at 8 bases. V lost 1 base, J lost 13 bases, and 3 bases stayed unmatched. Germline assignment: CDR1 LGHDT and CDR2 YNNKEL (reference sequence). CDR3 size: 12 residues. The CDR3 DNA sequence: TGTGCCAGCAGCCAAGTTACTAGCGGTCAGTTCTTC. Translation: CASSQVTSGQFF.

This clone was observed a single time. The J gene is TRBJ1-1, the V gene TRBV19; 8 positions match TRBD1. From germline, CDR1 is LNHDA and CDR2 SQIVND (reference sequence). The CDR3 runs 16 residues. V trimming: 4 bases; J trimming: 0 bases; junction bases outside the gene matches: 7. CDR3 nucleotide sequence: TGTGCCAGTAGTACCCCATTGGACAGGGTGAACACTGAAGCTTTCTTT. Its translation: CASSTPLDRVNTEAFF.

This clone was seen a handful of times. The rearrangement links TRBV5-3 to TRBJ2-2; tentative D call: TRBD2 (5 bases). TRBV5-3 is treated as an ORF (open reading frame) with a function not yet certain. The germline V and J ends were trimmed by 2 bases and 3 bases, with 20 bases remaining between them. The length of the CDR3 is 18 residues. The CDR3 here is CARSFPQASEGDTGELFF. CDR3 nucleotide sequence: TGTGCCAGAAGCTTCCCCCAGGCCTCAGAGGGCGACACCGGGGAGCTGTTTTTT.

This chain uses TRBV5-6 with TRBJ1-4; D is ambiguous. V was trimmed by 4 bases and J by 0 bases, leaving 10 bases between them. The germline CDR1 and CDR2 sequences are SGHDT and YYEEEE. The CDR3 loop spans 15 amino acids. The CDR3 loop is CASSGLGATNEKLFF. DNA of the CDR3: TGTGCCAGCAGCGGGCTGGGTGCAACTAATGAAAAACTGTTTTTT.